This T cell receptor (beta chain) was sequenced for a study of cytomegalovirus exposure and HLA in healthy donors. Study as a whole: The Caucasian-associated ancestry cluster held roughly 78% of a few hundred genotyped donors.

Donors consisted of healthy bone marrow donors. Germline CDR1 reads SGHTA; CDR2 reads FQGNSA. J was trimmed by 2 bases and V by 3 bases; bases with no gene match: 1. There are 15 residues in the CDR3. To note about this clone: The antigen remains unidentified. This same CDR3 is encoded by further DNA sequences in the sample.

General study results and limits: Using a false discovery rate of 0.05, a later analysis showed that fewer than 20,000 TCR beta sequences were associated with HLA alleles.

The PCR used 60 Vbeta and 13 Jbeta primers. In the study's own analysis: As a later analysis found, there were 82 million or so unique TCR beta chains, of which 8.5 million to 13 million were shared. Only in-frame clones appear in the TCRdb table, and some are missing; sequencing was by immunoSEQ multiplex PCR. That table furnishes V, J and clone size, whereas the DNA furnished D and trimming. This repertoire comprises 200,000 to 250,000 clones; its ten largest clones make up 0.9% to 1.4%. The genes are TRBV7-2 and TRBJ1-5, with 10 bases fitting TRBD1. This TCR was recovered from a girl aged 2 to 10 in good health and CMV-seropositive. The sequenced material came from PBMCs. CDR3 loop: CASSLDRGGNQPQHF. CDR3 nucleotide sequence: TGTGCCAGCAGCTTGGACAGGGGGGGCAATCAGCCCCAGCATTTT. The entire variable domain, with the rest obtained from reference TRBV7-2 and TRBJ1-5, is as follows: GAGVSQSPSNKVTEKGKDVELRCDPISGHTALYWYRQSLGQGLEFLIYFQGNSAPDKSGLPSDRFSAERTGGSVSTLTIQRTQQEDSAVYLCASSLDRGGNQPQHFGDGTRLSIL.